A selection of T cell receptor beta chains follows, all from one sample in a study of graft-versus-host responses after intestinal transplantation. Assay used: immunoSEQ multiplex PCR; TCRdb lists only in-frame clones, some missing. This table has some 13,000 clones, approximately 84% appearing once. The input for sequencing was PBMCs, taken after intestinal transplantation. These receptors originate from a human patient who received an intestinal transplant, so some T cells may come from the graft donor. CDR3s include the opening cysteine and the closing phenylalanine or tryptophan. The D gene is left open where the match is weak. Rows may omit the clone size; those that give it use once, few, many or a size class.

J,V,size,D,DNA,CDR3
TRBJ2-6,TRBV5-6,.,TRBD1,TGTGCCAGCAGCTTGGACAGGGGTTCTGGGGCCAACGTCCTGACTTTC,CASSLDRGSGANVLTF
TRBJ2-5,TRBV7-2,.,.,TGTGCCAGCAGCTTAACGAGGGAGACCCAGTACTTC,CASSLTRETQYF
TRBJ2-7,TRBV14,.,TRBD1,TGTGCCAGCAGCCCTACAGGGGGACAGCCGATTTACGAGCAGTACTTC,CASSPTGGQPIYEQYF
TRBJ2-2,TRBV7-9,.,TRBD1,TGTGCCAGCAGTTTAGTCTTAACAGGGGGCACCGGGGAGCTGTTTTTT,CASSLVLTGGTGELFF
TRBJ1-2,TRBV5-4,.,.,TGTGCCAGCAGCCCCGCCGGGGTACGGTATGGCTACACCTTC,CASSPAGVRYGYTF
TRBJ2-1,TRBV7-3,.,TRBD2,TGTGCCAGCAGCTTACTAGCGGGGGGAAATGAGCAGTTCTTC,CASSLLAGGNEQFF
TRBJ2-3,TRBV5-6,.,TRBD1,TGTGCCAGCAGCTTCGACAGGGTTGATACGCAGTATTTT,CASSFDRVDTQYF
TRBJ1-1,TRBV11-2,.,TRBD1,TGTGCCAGCAGTGAAGACAGGGACACTGAAGCTTTCTTT,CASSEDRDTEAFF
TRBJ1-1,TRBV18,.,.,TGTGCCAGCTCACCTATTCAGGGGAGGGACACTGAAGCTTTCTTT,CASSPIQGRDTEAFF
TRBJ1-5,TRBV5-1,once,TRBD1,TGCGCCAGCAGCTTGGACCCAGGGGGCGATCAGCCCCAGCATTTT,CASSLDPGGDQPQHF
TRBJ1-1,TRBV5-4,.,TRBD1,TGTGCCAGCAGCTGGGGGACAGGGAACACTGAAGCTTTCTTT,CASSWGTGNTEAFF
TRBJ1-2,TRBV21-1,.,.,TGTGCCAGCAGCAAAGCGAAAGGAGGGGGCGCCGGAAACTATGGCTACACCTTC,CASSKAKGGGAGNYGYTF
TRBJ2-7,TRBV7-3,.,.,TGTGCCAGCAGCCCTAGCGCCTCCTCCTACGAGCAGTACTTC,CASSPSASSYEQYF
TRBJ2-5,TRBV4-2,.,.,TGTGCCAGCAGCCAGGGGGCTCGGGAGACCCAGTACTTC,CASSQGARETQYF
TRBJ2-5,TRBV9,.,.,TGTGCCAGCAGCGCCCGGGGAGAGACCCAGTACTTC,CASSARGETQYF
TRBJ2-5,TRBV18,.,TRBD2,TGTGCCAGCTCCCGGGAGGTCCAAGAGACCCAGTACTTC,CASSREVQETQYF
TRBJ2-1,TRBV29-1,.,TRBD2,TGCAGCGTTGAGGGGACTAGCGGGAGCCCGAGCTCCTACAATGAGCAGTTCTTC,CSVEGTSGSPSSYNEQFF